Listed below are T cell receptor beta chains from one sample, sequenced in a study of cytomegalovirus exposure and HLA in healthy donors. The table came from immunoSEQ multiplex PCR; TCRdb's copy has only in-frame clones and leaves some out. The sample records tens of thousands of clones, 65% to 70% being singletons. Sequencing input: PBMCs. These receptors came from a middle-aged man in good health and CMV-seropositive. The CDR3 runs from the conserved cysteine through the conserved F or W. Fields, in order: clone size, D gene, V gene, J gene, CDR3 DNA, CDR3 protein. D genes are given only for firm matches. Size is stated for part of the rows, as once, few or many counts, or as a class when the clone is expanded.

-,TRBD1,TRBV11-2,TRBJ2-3,TGTGCCAGCAGCTTGGCAGGGGGCGTAACAGATACGCAGTATTTT,CASSLAGGVTDTQYF
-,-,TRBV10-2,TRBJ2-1,TGCGCCAGCATGTGGCAATCTGAGCAGTTCTTC,CASMWQSEQFF
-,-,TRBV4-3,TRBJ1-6,TGCGCCAGCAGCCTTGACGGGTGGGGGGGGCCGATTAATTCACCCCTCCACTTT,CASSLDGWGGPINSPLHF
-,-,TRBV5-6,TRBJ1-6,TGTGCCAGCAGCTTGGGCAGGGTGAATTCACCCCTCCACTTT,CASSLGRVNSPLHF
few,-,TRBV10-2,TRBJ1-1,TGCGCCAGCAGTAACAGATTGACCACTGAAGCTTTCTTT,CASSNRLTTEAFF
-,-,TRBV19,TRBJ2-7,TGTGCCAGTAACGACGAGGACTACGAGCAGTACTTC,CASNDEDYEQYF
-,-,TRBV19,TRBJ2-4,TGTGCCAGTAGTACCCTGGACAGCTCTCTAGCCAAAAACATTCAGTACTTC,CASSTLDSSLAKNIQYF
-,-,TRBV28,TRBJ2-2,TGTGCCAGCAGTGCCCTCGACAAGAACACCGGGGAGCTGTTTTTT,CASSALDKNTGELFF
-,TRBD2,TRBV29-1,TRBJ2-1,TGCAGCGCCCCGACTAGCGGGATTTACAATGAGCAGTTCTTC,CSAPTSGIYNEQFF
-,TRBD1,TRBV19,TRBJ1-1,TGTGCCAGTAGTACCCGACAGGGGGCAATGGGGAACACTGAAGCTTTCTTT,CASSTRQGAMGNTEAFF
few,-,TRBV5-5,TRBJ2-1,TGTGCCAGCAGCTTGGGCCTCCGGAGCGAAAACAATGAGCAGTTCTTC,CASSLGLRSENNEQFF
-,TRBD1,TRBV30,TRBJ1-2,TGTGCCTGGAGTGGGACAGGGGGCGTGAACTATGGCTACACCTTC,CAWSGTGGVNYGYTF
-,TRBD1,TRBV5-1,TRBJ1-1,TGCGCCAGCAGCCTGGGACAGGCCCGCACTGAAGCTTTCTTT,CASSLGQARTEAFF
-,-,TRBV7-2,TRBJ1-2,TGTGCCAGCAGCTTACAGGATAACTATGGCTACACCTTC,CASSLQDNYGYTF
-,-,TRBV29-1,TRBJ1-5,TGCAGCGTTGTCGGGGGAAGCAATCAGCCCCAGCATTTT,CSVVGGSNQPQHF
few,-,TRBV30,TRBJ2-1,TGTGCCTGGAGACCGACGACTGAGTTGATCTTC,CAWRPTTELIF
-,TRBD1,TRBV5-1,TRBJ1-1,TGCGCCAGCAGACCGACAGGGATGAACACTGAAGCTTTCTTT,CASRPTGMNTEAFF
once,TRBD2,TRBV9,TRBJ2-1,TGTGCCAGCAGCGTAGGAGGCGGGGGGGCCGCCAATGAGCAGTTCTTC,CASSVGGGGAANEQFF
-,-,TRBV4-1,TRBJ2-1,TGCGCCAGCAGCCCGCCTACGGACAGCTACAATGAGCAGTTCTTC,CASSPPTDSYNEQFF
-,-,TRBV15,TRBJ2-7,TGTGCCACCAGCAGAGCTCCCTCAGGGGCAGGGGACGAGCAGTACTTC,CATSRAPSGAGDEQYF
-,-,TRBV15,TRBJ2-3,TGTGCCACCAGGACACTCACAGATACGCAGTATTTT,CATRTLTDTQYF
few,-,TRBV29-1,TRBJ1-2,TGCAGCGTTGAAGGATTGGCCCGGGGGGACTCTGGCTACACCTTC,CSVEGLARGDSGYTF
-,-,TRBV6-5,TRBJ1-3,TGTGCCAGCAGTTACAGGCAGACTGGAAACACCATATATTTT,CASSYRQTGNTIYF
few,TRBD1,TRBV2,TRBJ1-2,TGTGCCAGCCGCTCGACAGGGGAATATGGCTACACCTTC,CASRSTGEYGYTF
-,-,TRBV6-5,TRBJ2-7,TGTGCCAGCAGCTCTGACAGCTACGAGCAGTACTTC,CASSSDSYEQYF
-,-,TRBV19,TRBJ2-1,TGTGCCAGTAGCGAGGCTAGCGCCTTCTACAATGAGCAGTTCTTC,CASSEASAFYNEQFF
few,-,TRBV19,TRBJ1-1,TGTGCCAGTAGTGATGACCCGGGGACTGAAGCTTTCTTT,CASSDDPGTEAFF
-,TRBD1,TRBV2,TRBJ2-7,TGTGCCAGCAGTGAACCCGGGGACAGGGAAGACTACGAGCAGTACTTC,CASSEPGDREDYEQYF
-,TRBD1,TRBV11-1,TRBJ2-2,TGTGCCAGCAGCGACACAGGGGTTGGAACCGGGGAGCTGTTTTTT,CASSDTGVGTGELFF
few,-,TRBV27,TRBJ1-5,TGTGCCAGCAGCTCACAGGGTTCTCGGCAGCCCCAGCATTTT,CASSSQGSRQPQHF
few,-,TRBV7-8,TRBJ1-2,TGTGCCAGCAGCCCCCTGGAGGGTTATGGCTACACCTTC,CASSPLEGYGYTF
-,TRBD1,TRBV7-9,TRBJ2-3,TGTTCCAGCAGCTTAGGGGGACAGGGGGGGGCAGATACGCAGTATTTT,CSSSLGGQGGADTQYF
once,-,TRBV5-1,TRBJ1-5,TGCGCCAGCAGCCCAGGACTATCGGCTCATCAGCCCCAGCATTTT,CASSPGLSAHQPQHF
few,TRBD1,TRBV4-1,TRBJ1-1,TGCGCCAGCAGTCTGACCCCAGGGGGTAAGAACACTGAAGCTTTCTTT,CASSLTPGGKNTEAFF
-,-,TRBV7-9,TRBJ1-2,TGTGCCAGCAGCTTAGACGGGAGCTATGGCTACACCTTC,CASSLDGSYGYTF
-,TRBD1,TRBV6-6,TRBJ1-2,TGTGCCAGCAGCCCGGGACAGGTGGCCTATAACTATGGCTACACCTTC,CASSPGQVAYNYGYTF
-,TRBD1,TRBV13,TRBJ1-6,TGTGCCAGCAGCGATCGCGTACTGGGACAGGGAGATTCACCCCTCCACTTT,CASSDRVLGQGDSPLHF
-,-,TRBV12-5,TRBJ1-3,TGTGCTAGTGGTTTAAACAGGACCTCTGGAAACACCATATATTTT,CASGLNRTSGNTIYF
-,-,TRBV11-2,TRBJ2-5,TGTGCCAGCAGCTTAGTACTAAGCGGAGAGACCCAGTACTTC,CASSLVLSGETQYF
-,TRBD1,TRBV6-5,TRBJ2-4,TGTGCCAGCAGTTCGGACAGGGTAGGGTTCATTCAGTACTTC,CASSSDRVGFIQYF
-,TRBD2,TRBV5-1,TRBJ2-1,TGCGCCAGCAGCTTGAGCGGGGGCTACAATGAGCAGTTCTTC,CASSLSGGYNEQFF
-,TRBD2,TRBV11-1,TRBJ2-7,TGTGCCAGCAGCTCAAGGACTAGCGGGGCCTACGAGCAGTACTTC,CASSSRTSGAYEQYF
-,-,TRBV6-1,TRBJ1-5,TGTGCCAGCAGTGGTGACATAAATCAGCCCCAGCATTTT,CASSGDINQPQHF
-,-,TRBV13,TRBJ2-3,TGTGCCAGCAGCTTAAATAAAGATACGCAGTATTTT,CASSLNKDTQYF
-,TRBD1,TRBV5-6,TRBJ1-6,TGTGCCAGCAGCTTTCGAGGGACAGGGGTGGCCCTCCACTTT,CASSFRGTGVALHF
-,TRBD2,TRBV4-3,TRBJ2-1,TGCGCCAGCAGCCAGGATGCGGGGGGGCCTCGCAATGAGCAGTTCTTC,CASSQDAGGPRNEQFF
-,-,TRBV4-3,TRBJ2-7,TGCGCCAGCAGCCTTGAGGCCGTGGGCTACGAGCAGTACTTC,CASSLEAVGYEQYF
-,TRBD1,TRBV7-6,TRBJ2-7,TGTGCCAGCAGCCTACAGTTGGGACAGGGGCTTCACGAGCAGTACTTC,CASSLQLGQGLHEQYF
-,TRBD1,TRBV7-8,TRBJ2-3,TGTGCCAGCAGCCCCCCACATGACAGGGTCAGCACAGATACGCAGTATTTT,CASSPPHDRVSTDTQYF
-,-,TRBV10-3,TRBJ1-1,TGTGCCATCAGTGAGGGGACAACTGAAGCTTTCTTT,CAISEGTTEAFF
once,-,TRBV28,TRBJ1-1,TGTGCCAGCACCTCTAGTCCGAACACTGAAGCTTTCTTT,CASTSSPNTEAFF
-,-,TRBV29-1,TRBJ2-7,TGCAGCGTTTTACTGGGCAGCTACGAGCAGTACTTC,CSVLLGSYEQYF
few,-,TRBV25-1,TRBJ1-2,TGTGCCAGCAGTGACCATGGCAGGGGATCTGGCTACACCTTC,CASSDHGRGSGYTF
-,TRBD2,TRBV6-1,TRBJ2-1,TGTGCCAGCAGTGAAAGTCTAGCGGGGGGCAATGAGCAGTTCTTC,CASSESLAGGNEQFF
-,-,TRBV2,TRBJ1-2,TGTGCCAGCAGTGAGTTCCGCACAACTGGCGGAGCTAACTATGGCTACACCTTC,CASSEFRTTGGANYGYTF
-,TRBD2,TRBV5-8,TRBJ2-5,TGTGCCAGCAGCTTGGGACTAGCGGGGGGCCAGGAGACCCAGTACTTC,CASSLGLAGGQETQYF
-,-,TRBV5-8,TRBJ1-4,TGTGCCAGCAGCTTGCCACAGGGTGTGCCGGCGGATGAAAAACTGTTTTTT,CASSLPQGVPADEKLFF
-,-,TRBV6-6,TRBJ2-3,TGTGCCAGCAGTTACTCGGGTCTCGAGGGAGATACGCAGTATTTT,CASSYSGLEGDTQYF
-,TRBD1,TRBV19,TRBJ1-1,TGTGCCACTCATAAGGGACAGGGACGCACTGAAGCTTTCTTT,CATHKGQGRTEAFF
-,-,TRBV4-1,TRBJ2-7,TGCGCCAGCAGCCAAGAGCGTAGAGGGTTCGAGCAGTACTTC,CASSQERRGFEQYF